This is a list of T cell receptor beta chains from one sample in a study of blood T cell repertoires in COVID-19. The assay was immunoSEQ multiplex PCR, and TCRdb's table has in-frame clones only and misses some. In the table there are about 100,000 clones, roughly 80% of which are singletons. Material: peripheral blood. These receptors were obtained from a man aged 45 to 65 with active or convalescent COVID-19. CDR3s include the opening cysteine and the closing phenylalanine or tryptophan. A D gene is named only where the DNA matches it firmly. Not every row has a clone size; where given, it reads once, few, many or a size class.

D	V	size	length	J	CDR3	DNA
NA	TRBV27	NA	14	TRBJ1-5	CASSLSRSNQPQHF	TGTGCCAGCAGTTTATCGCGTAGCAATCAGCCCCAGCATTTT
TRBD1	TRBV19	NA	14	TRBJ1-2	CASSPDGRGRVYTF	TGTGCCAGTAGTCCCGATGGCAGGGGGCGGGTCTACACCTTC
NA	TRBV27	few	13	TRBJ2-7	CASSLSIIGEQYF	TGTGCCAGCAGTTTATCGATTATCGGTGAGCAGTACTTC
NA	TRBV19	NA	15	TRBJ1-3	CASSMTAGFGNTIYF	TGTGCCAGTAGTATGACAGCGGGGTTTGGAAACACCATATATTTT
NA	TRBV6-1	NA	12	TRBJ1-5	CASSDPFEPQHF	TGTGCCAGCAGTGACCCGTTTGAGCCCCAGCATTTT
NA	TRBV18	NA	16	TRBJ2-7	CASSPRSGEYPYEQYF	TGTGCCAGCTCACCACGGTCGGGGGAGTACCCCTACGAGCAGTACTTC
NA	TRBV5-8	once	14	TRBJ2-2	CASTPGHNTGELFF	TGTGCCAGCACCCCGGGACATAACACCGGGGAGCTGTTTTTT
NA	TRBV6-4	NA	13	TRBJ1-1	CASSESSGTEAFF	TGTGCCAGCAGTGAGTCTTCGGGCACTGAAGCTTTCTTT
NA	TRBV18	NA	14	TRBJ2-1	CASSPSRMGDEQFF	TGTGCCAGCTCACCCTCGAGAATGGGAGACGAGCAGTTCTTC
NA	TRBV5-1	few	14	TRBJ2-5	CASSLTTGEETQYF	TGCGCCAGCAGCTTAACTACGGGGGAAGAGACCCAGTACTTC
TRBD1	TRBV29-1	NA	12	TRBJ2-1	CSVGQDNNEQFF	TGCAGCGTGGGACAGGACAACAATGAGCAGTTCTTC
NA	TRBV5-1	NA	14	TRBJ2-5	CASSLNTGQETQYF	TGCGCCAGCAGCTTGAACACCGGGCAAGAGACCCAGTACTTC
NA	TRBV7-9	NA	13	TRBJ1-1	CASSKQVNTEAFF	TGTGCCAGCAGCAAACAGGTGAACACTGAAGCTTTCTTT
NA	TRBV4-2	once	12	TRBJ2-7	CASSQVVGEQYF	TGTGCCAGCAGCCAAGTTGTCGGCGAGCAGTACTTC
TRBD1	TRBV14	NA	15	TRBJ2-7	CASSPYRGRFYEQYF	TGTGCCAGCAGCCCATACAGGGGGCGTTTCTACGAGCAGTACTTC
NA	TRBV28	NA	16	TRBJ2-7	CASSTPSGGQSWGQYF	TGTGCCAGCAGTACTCCCAGCGGGGGACAGTCATGGGGGCAGTACTTC
TRBD2	TRBV24-1	NA	15	TRBJ2-1	CATSDLLAGSDEQFF	TGTGCCACCAGTGATTTACTAGCGGGCTCAGATGAGCAGTTCTTC
TRBD1	TRBV6-5	NA	14	TRBJ2-3	CASPGTGRLGTQYF	TGTGCCAGCCCGGGGACAGGGAGGTTAGGTACGCAGTATTTT
NA	TRBV11-3	NA	11	TRBJ2-2	CASSLRGELFF	TGTGCCAGCAGCTTGCGCGGGGAGCTGTTTTTT
NA	TRBV7-9	NA	14	TRBJ2-7	CASSLGEGLNEQYF	TGTGCCAGCAGCCTCGGCGAGGGCCTCAACGAGCAGTACTTC
NA	TRBV5-1	few	16	TRBJ1-5	CASSLEGGYSNQPQHF	TGCGCCAGCAGCTTGGAAGGCGGCTATAGCAATCAGCCCCAGCATTTT
NA	TRBV2	NA	11	TRBJ2-1	CAVQGGRGKFF	TGTGCCGTCCAGGGGGGCAGGGGGAAGTTCTTC
NA	TRBV30	NA	13	TRBJ2-7	CAWSVWGPYEQYF	TGTGCCTGGAGTGTGTGGGGCCCCTACGAGCAGTACTTC
NA	TRBV2	NA	12	TRBJ2-1	CASRALGDEQFF	TGTGCCAGCAGGGCCCTAGGGGATGAGCAGTTCTTC
NA	TRBV24-1	once	13	TRBJ1-1	CAAQSDRGTEAFF	TGTGCCGCCCAGAGTGATCGAGGCACTGAAGCTTTCTTT
TRBD1	TRBV6-5	NA	11	TRBJ1-1	CASSSQGLAFF	TGTGCCAGCAGCTCACAGGGGTTGGCTTTCTTT
NA	TRBV3-1/TRBV3-2	NA	13	TRBJ2-3	CASSQSTADTQYF	TGTGCCAGCAGCCAGTCTACGGCAGATACGCAGTATTTT